Presented here are 8 T cell receptor beta chains from one specimen sequenced in a study of cytomegalovirus exposure and HLA in healthy donors (dated by TCRdb to 2016 to 2017). The library relied on the immunoSEQ multiplex PCR assay. TCRdb stores this immuneACCESS table with in-frame sequences only. Part of the clones is absent; in the studies checked, under half of the shortfall reflects unresolved V genes, and no reason is known for the rest. The sample yields under 400,000 clones; roughly 85% were counted once. The top ten hold roughly 0.75% of the sample. Material for sequencing was PBMCs. The receptors come from a woman aged 18 to 35 in good health and CMV-seronegative.

The chain uses TRBV6-5 and TRBJ2-7; 9 nucleotides align to TRBD1. With 2 bases clipped from V and 7 bases from J, the junction kept 9 bases outside the gene matches. The germline gives CDR1 MNHEY, CDR2 SVGAGI. The CDR3 totals 15 residues. The CDR3: CASSYPTGGAEEQYF. DNA for the CDR3: TGTGCCAGCAGTTACCCCACAGGGGGCGCGGAAGAGCAGTACTTC.

This chain connects TRBV27 to TRBJ2-6; D gene uncertain. The CDR3 has 15 amino acids. Germline assignment: CDR1 MNHEY and CDR2 SMNVEV (reference sequence). Trimming took 6 bases from V and 3 from J, leaving 12 bases between them. In DNA form, the CDR3 reads TGTGCCAGCAGGATCGACCGCGGTGGGGCCAACGTCCTGACTTTC. Encoded protein: CASRIDRGGANVLTF.

The chain uses TRBV6-5 and TRBJ2-7; D is perhaps TRBD1 (6 bases). This CDR3 is 15 amino acids long. Trimming pared 4 bases from V and 4 bases from J, leaving 17 bases between. Germline-derived CDR1 and CDR2 are MNHEY and SVGAGI. The CDR3 protein is CASSSPGRGMYEQYF. The CDR3 DNA is TGTGCCAGCAGTTCCCCGGGCAGGGGTATGTACGAGCAGTACTTC.

In this sample, this clone turned up a few times. The rearrangement links TRBV2 to TRBJ2-7, with a possible D match to TRBD1 (5 bases). CDR3 length: 12 residues. CDR1 is SNHLY and CDR2 is FYNNEI in the germline V gene. V lost 5 bases, J lost 6 bases, and 11 bases lay in between. CDR3 in amino acids: CASSTWGSEQYF. The CDR3 region has the DNA TGTGCCAGCAGTACCTGGGGCTCCGAGCAGTACTTC.

This clone was counted between two and nine times. J is TRBJ1-1 and V is TRBV30; no clear D gene. The germline V and J ends were trimmed by 2 bases and 7 bases, with 8 bases remaining between them. Germline-derived CDR1 and CDR2 are GTSNPN and SVGIG (reference sequence). This CDR3 has 11 residues. The CDR3 DNA reads as TGTGCCTGGAGTTCCTACAGTGAAGCTTTCTTT. Translated: CAWSSYSEAFF. Complete variable domain (other parts from reference TRBV30 and TRBJ1-1): SQTIHQWPATLVQPVGSPLSLECTVEGTSNPNLYWYRQAAGRGLQLLFYSVGIGQISSEVPQNLSASRPQDRQFILSSKKLLLSDSGFYLCAWSSYSEAFFGQGTRLTVV.

This clone was picked up a small number of times. The rearrangement uses TRBV15 and TRBJ2-1; no firm D call. Germline CDR1 and CDR2: LNHNV and YYDKDF (reference sequence). The CDR3 covers 13 residues. The CDR3 DNA is TGTGCTATTCCAACCGATAGCTACAATGAGCAGTTCTTC. Amino acid sequence: CAIPTDSYNEQFF.

V usage is TRBV6-6 and J usage is TRBJ2-7; 7 positions agree with TRBD1. This CDR3 contains 14 residues. V was pared by 6 bases and J by 1 base, with 6 bases of the junction left unmatched. Per the germline V gene, CDR1 is MNHNY and CDR2 is SVGAGI (reference sequence). The DNA of the CDR3 is TGTGCCAGCAGGACTGACAGGGATTCCTACGAGCAGTACTTC. This sequence encodes CASRTDRDSYEQYF.

CDR3 in DNA: TGCGCCACCCGGACAGCTATGAACACTGAAGCTTTCTTT. Amino acid sequence: CATRTAMNTEAFF. V and J are TRBV4-1 and TRBJ1-1; D might be TRBD1 (6 bases). Looked up from germline, CDR1 is MGHRA and CDR2 is YSYEKL. The CDR3 spans 13 residues. The V end was cut by 10 bases, the J end by 0 bases, with 12 bases between.